What follows are 17 T cell receptor beta chains derived from one specimen sequenced in a study of response to subunit inactivated influenza vaccine (dated by TCRdb to between 2018 and 2020). The library was prepared using RT-PCR. Sequencer: Illumina HiSeq 2500. The public sequencing data were trimmed at Q25 with fastp and processed into clonotypes with MiXCR by TCRdb, which kept only in-frame beta chains. Records with the same CDR3 protein are collapsed into one entry carrying the most frequent genes and DNA. Present in this sample are 550,000 to 800,000 distinct CDR3 sequences, about 15% of which were seen just once. The ten largest clones capture more than 9% of the sample. The sequences come from PBMCs from blood, collected 11 to 12 days after vaccination. These receptor sequences come from a middle-aged man who received an inactivated influenza vaccine. Donor details come from another sample of the same person, matched by shared clones.

Notes on this clonotype: The germline gene is not matched at one end of the junction; a read error may be the cause. The chain joins TRBV10-2 to TRBJ2-7, with a weak D call TRBD1 (5 bases). Germline lookup yields CDR1 WSHSY and CDR2 SAAADI. This CDR3 has 12 residues. The CDR3 bases are TGCGCCAGCAGTGAGCAAGGGGCCGAGCAGAACTTC. Residues: CASSEQGAEQNF.

This clonotype was counted many times. This chain joins TRBV12-3 or TRBV12-4 and TRBJ2-7; D might be TRBD1 (7 bases). V was cut by 5 bases and J by 6 bases, with 17 bases left in between. CDR3 length equals 14 residues. Written as DNA, the CDR3 is TGTGCCAGCAGTAGGGCAGGGGGGTCAGGCGAGCAGTACTTC. Its translation: CASSRAGGSGEQYF.

The chain uses TRBV6-1 and TRBJ2-7; 8 bases align to TRBD2. Germline V gene data show CDR1 as MNHNS and CDR2 as SASEGT. V trimming: 2 bases; J trimming: 6 bases; junction bases outside the gene matches: 9. CDR3 length: 15 residues. CDR3 DNA sequence: TGTGCCAGCAGTGAACGGGAGGGAGTAGGAGGCGAGCAGTACTTC. Its translation: CASSEREGVGGEQYF.

J is TRBJ1-1 and V is TRBV6-1; TRBD1 matches at 7 bases. The CDR3 extends over 16 amino acids. Germline V lookup: CDR1 MNHNS, CDR2 SASEGT. Germline trimming cut 6 bases from V and 11 bases from J; bases unmatched to any gene: 21. The CDR3 spells CASSLTLTGPLGGAFF. The DNA for the CDR3 is TGTGCCAGCAGCCTTACCTTGACAGGGCCCTTAGGCGGGGCTTTCTTT.

This clonotype has a count of ten or more. The rearrangement links TRBV12-5 to TRBJ2-7; D gene ambiguous. V was clipped by 7 bases and J by 0 bases, with 13 bases between them. The CDR3 spans 14 residues. CDR1 and CDR2 (germline): LGHNT, FRNRAP. The CDR3 nucleotides are TGTGCTAGTGACCAACAGCGAAGCTCCTACGAGCAGTACTTC. It is translated as CASDQQRSSYEQYF.

The chain employs TRBV29-1 and TRBJ2-2; tentative D call: TRBD1 (6 bases). Germline values: CDR1 SQVTM, CDR2 ANQGSEA. The CDR3 loop spans 15 amino acids. V was cut by 2 bases and J by 0 bases, with 10 bases left in between. CDR3 sequence: CSVEPDRPNTGELFF. DNA of the CDR3: TGCAGCGTTGAACCTGACAGGCCGAACACCGGGGAGCTGTTTTTT.

This clonotype came up a few times. The chain has TRBV5-1 and TRBJ2-7; 7 bases are a match to TRBD2. Germline V CDR1 and CDR2: SGHRS, YFSETQ. V lost 4 bases to trimming and J lost 4 bases; unmatched junction nucleotides: 8. This CDR3 contains 14 residues. The CDR3 DNA reads as TGCGCCAGCAGCGTAGCGGGCCCTGTGTACGAGCAGTACTTC. This codes for CASSVAGPVYEQYF.

On this clonotype: Compared with germline, one end of the junction differs, possibly owing to a read error. This chain connects TRBV4-3 to TRBJ1-6, with 9 bases lining up with TRBD1. This CDR3 is built from 16 residues. CDR1 LGHNA and CDR2 YSLEER come from the germline V gene. In DNA form, the CDR3 reads TGCGCCAGCAGTCAAGATGGTGGGACAGGGCGATCACCCCTCCACTTT. It codes for CASSQDGGTGRSPLHF.

This rearrangement joins TRBV4-3 to TRBJ2-7; D gene unclear. The CDR3 is made up of 14 amino acids. V shed 0 bases and J shed 3 bases, with 9 bases lying between them. Germline lookup yields CDR1 LGHNA and CDR2 YSLEER. This chain's CDR3 is CASSQDFHSYEQYF. CDR3 sequence (DNA): TGCGCCAGCAGCCAAGATTTTCACAGCTACGAGCAGTACTTC.

This clonotype came up a few times. The V and J genes are TRBV2 and TRBJ1-1, with D perhaps matching TRBD1 (6 bases). The ends were cut back, 6 bases at V and 1 base at J, with 9 bases in the middle. The CDR3 spans 13 residues. Germline assignment: CDR1 SNHLY and CDR2 FYNNEI. This chain's CDR3 is CASRVRGNTEAFF. The DNA of the CDR3 is TGTGCCAGCAGGGTCAGGGGGAACACTGAAGCTTTCTTT. Drawing the rest from reference TRBV2 and TRBJ1-1, the complete variable domain is EPEVTQTPSHQVTQMGQEVILRCVPISNHLYFYWYRQILGQKVEFLVSFYNNEISEKSEIFDDQFSVERPDGSNFTLKIRSTKLEDSAMYFCASRVRGNTEAFFGQGTRLTVV.

The chain recombines TRBV19 with TRBJ2-1, with D unresolved. This CDR3 comprises 14 residues. The germline CDR1 and CDR2 sequences are LNHDA and SQIVND (reference sequence). Trimming stripped 1 base from V and 7 bases from J, with 11 bases between. In DNA form, the CDR3 reads TGTGCCAGTAGTATAGGGATCAGAGGTAATGAGCAGTTCTTC. As protein: CASSIGIRGNEQFF.

This rearrangement joins TRBV10-3 to TRBJ2-1; the match to TRBD2 covers 14 bases. Trimming cost V 5 bases and J 8 bases; bases outside gene matches: 8. This CDR3 is built from 16 residues. CDR1 and CDR2 from the germline V gene are ENHRY and SYGVKD. DNA of the CDR3: TGTGCCATCAGTAATACCGGGACTAGCGGGAGCCATGAGCAGTTCTTC. Residues: CAISNTGTSGSHEQFF.

There are a few counts of this clonotype. CDR3 amino acids: CATEAGLGYTGELFF. The CDR3 DNA reads as TGTGCCACCGAGGCCGGACTAGGTTACACCGGGGAGCTGTTTTTT. The chain has TRBV12-3 or TRBV12-4 and TRBJ2-2; 7 bases align to TRBD2. V was clipped by 10 bases and J by 3 bases; unmatched bases: 11. The CDR3 is 15 residues long.

This clonotype was detected ten times or more. The chain combines TRBV18 with TRBJ1-2; no clear D gene. V dropped 3 bases and J dropped 0 bases, with 11 bases sitting between them. This CDR3 region has 15 residues. CDR1 is KGHSH, CDR2 LQKENI, per germline. The CDR3 reads CASSPGPPPNYGYTF. The CDR3 DNA is TGTGCCAGCTCACCGGGTCCACCTCCTAACTATGGCTACACCTTC.

This clonotype was seen a handful of times. This rearrangement joins TRBV28 to TRBJ2-7; D may be TRBD2 (5 bases). This CDR3 region has 13 residues. Trimming removed 3 bases at V and 7 bases at J, with 13 bases between. Germline V gene data show CDR1 as MDHEN and CDR2 as SYDVKM. CDR3 coding DNA: TGTGCCAGCAGTTTTTCGGGAACGGGAGAGCAGTACTTC. Amino acids: CASSFSGTGEQYF.

The V gene is TRBV28, the J gene TRBJ2-1; 8 bases agree with TRBD2. CDR1 and CDR2 from the germline V gene are MDHEN and SYDVKM. V lost 7 bases to trimming and J lost 2 bases; unmatched junction nucleotides: 7. The CDR3 is made up of 15 amino acids. The DNA of the CDR3 is TGTGCCAGCATCATTAGCGGGGAGGCCTACAATGAGCAGTTCTTC. Translated, it gives CASIISGEAYNEQFF.

This clonotype has only a few counts. The chain recombines TRBV7-8 with TRBJ2-5, with D possibly matching TRBD2 (6 bases). Germline V gives CDR1 SGHVS, CDR2 FQNEAQ. V was shortened by 7 bases and J by 5 bases, with 11 bases between the two germline ends. This CDR3 is built from 12 residues. The CDR3 region is CASTTSRETQYF. Here the CDR3 DNA reads TGTGCCAGCACCACTAGCAGGGAGACCCAGTACTTC.